This T cell receptor beta chain was recorded in a study of T cells after yellow fever vaccination. Study-wide points: A small proportion of clonotypes was detected in both the CD4 and CD8 compartments. Within FACS-sorted repertoires, abundant clonotypes contaminating from the bulk population could be present.

TCR cDNA, made by 5'RACE template switching, carried an added universal primer site and UMIs. TCRdb re-called the 5' RACE reads through MiXCR, storing one row per CDR3 protein. The table records roughly 500,000 distinct CDR3 sequences, 15% to 20% of them present only once. The CDR3 is 14 residues long. Germline loops: CDR1 SEHNR, CDR2 FQNEAQ (reference sequence). V lost 4 bases to trimming and J lost 0 bases, with 10 bases between them. Only a few counts were recorded for this clonotype. Its antigen is still unknown. This chain joins TRBV7-9 and TRBJ2-7, with D maybe TRBD2 (5 bases). Here the sequenced sample was PBMCs, taken 15 days after the yellow fever booster vaccination. The TCR sequence derives from a man aged 30 to 45 who received the YFV17D yellow fever vaccine. As DNA, the CDR3 is TGTGCCAGCAGCTCGGGATGGAGCTCCTACGAGCAGTACTTC. This translates into CASSSGWSSYEQYF.